The clone carrying this T cell receptor (beta chain) is labeled as medium-sized. Its antigen is not identified. This record belongs to a study of T cells in localized non-small cell lung cancer. Data came from immunoSEQ multiplex PCR; TCRdb stores just in-frame clones and leaves some out. The sample records roughly 1,900 clones, roughly a quarter being singletons. The CDR3 runs 16 residues. Trimming cost V 3 bases and J 3 bases; bases outside gene matches: 6. Germline V gene data show CDR1 as MDHEN and CDR2 as SYDVKM. Study-wide results and caveats: Uninvolved adjacent lung had higher T cell clonality than tumor and all other tissues.

The material sequenced was normal lung tissue next to the tumor, taken before any cancer treatment. The chain uses TRBV28 and TRBJ2-5, with 11 bases that match TRBD2. The source is a female donor over 55 with stage I lung adenocarcinoma. The CDR3 bases are TGTGCCAGCAGTTTGGGGCTAGCGGGAGGTAAAGAGACCCAGTACTTC. Protein sequence: CASSLGLAGGKETQYF.